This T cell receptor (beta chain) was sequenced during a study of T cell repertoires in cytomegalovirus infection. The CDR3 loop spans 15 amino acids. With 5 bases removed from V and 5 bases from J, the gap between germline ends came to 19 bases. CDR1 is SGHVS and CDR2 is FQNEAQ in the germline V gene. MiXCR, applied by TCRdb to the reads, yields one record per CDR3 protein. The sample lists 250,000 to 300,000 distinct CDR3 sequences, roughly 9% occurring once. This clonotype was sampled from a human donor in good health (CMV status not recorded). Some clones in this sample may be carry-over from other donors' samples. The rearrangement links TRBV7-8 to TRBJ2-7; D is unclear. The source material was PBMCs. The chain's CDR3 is CASSPAGRIGHEQYF. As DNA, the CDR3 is TGTGCCAGCAGCCCGGCCGGTAGAATCGGCCACGAGCAGTACTTC.